The clone carrying this TCR beta chain is a singleton in its sample. The authors reverse transcribed about 0.5 to 1 ug RNA with random hexamers. TCR beta CDR3 was amplified by immunoSEQ multiplex PCR. This amplification extended across 54 Vbeta and 13 Jbeta segments. TCRdb redid the calling of the immunoSEQ multiplex PCR reads with MiXCR, one entry per CDR3 protein. The sample lists approximately 120,000 distinct CDR3 sequences; roughly 97% were seen once. This record belongs to a study of CD8 T cells in Susac syndrome. Germline V gene data show CDR1 as GTSNPN and CDR2 as SVGIG (reference sequence). The CDR3 runs 13 residues. V gave up 7 bases and J gave up 4 bases; unmatched junction bases: 10.

The clonotype was recovered from a human donor in good health. The material sequenced was CD4+ T cells from PBMCs. This chain joins TRBV30 and TRBJ2-7; 7 bases match TRBD1. CDR3 nucleotides: TGTGCCTTGGATCGACAGGGCCTATACGAGCAGTACTTC. It encodes CALDRQGLYEQYF. The full variable domain, completed using reference TRBV30 and TRBJ2-7, is SQTIHQWPATLVQPVGSPLSLECTVEGTSNPNLYWYRQAAGRGLQLLFYSVGIGQISSEVPQNLSASRPQDRQFILSSKKLLLSDSGFYLCALDRQGLYEQYFGPGTRLTVT.